This is a list of T cell receptor beta chains from one sample in a study of identical twins. TCRdb re-derived calls from the 5' RACE reads in MiXCR, one entry per CDR3 protein. The data show around 340,000 distinct CDR3 sequences, with approximately 13% seen just once and 7.2% held by the top ten. This sample also appeared in a second study, on yellow fever vaccine responses in identical twins.

The material sequenced was CD8+ T cells sorted from blood. These receptors came from a woman younger than 35 in good health. CDR3s include the opening cysteine and the closing phenylalanine or tryptophan.

cdr3_length	v_call	j_call	cdr3_aa
15	TRBV28	TRBJ2-3	CASSLFRGYTDTQYF
11	TRBV3-1	TRBJ2-7	CASSHEDEQNF
16	TRBV28	TRBJ2-7	CASSFSRDTRSYEQYF
14	TRBV7-9	TRBJ2-7	CASSFAGVAYEQYF
13	TRBV27	TRBJ1-1	CASRRVGGTEAFF
12	TRBV28	TRBJ1-3	CASSFWGNTIYF
17	TRBV12-3/TRBV12-4	TRBJ2-3	CASSSDGPPGSTDTQYF
15	TRBV11-2	TRBJ2-3	CASSLDLASTDTQYF
14	TRBV12-3/TRBV12-4	TRBJ2-2	CASSVSGYTGELFF
17	TRBV24-1	TRBJ2-2	CATSDLPRVADTGELFF
16	TRBV2	TRBJ2-2	CASSEGASGGTGELFF
12	TRBV29-1	TRBJ2-1	CSTTGTDNEQFF
17	TRBV4-1	TRBJ2-7	CASSPGGAGVSSYEQYF
15	TRBV4-2	TRBJ2-5	CASSQDLANQETQYF
11	TRBV7-9	TRBJ2-1	CASSSVGEQFF
14	TRBV29-1	TRBJ2-3	CSGGPGLAADTQYF
15	TRBV27	TRBJ2-7	CASSSSSGAPYEQYF